These 8 T cell receptor beta chains came from one sample sequenced in a study of blood T cell repertoires in COVID-19. Sequencing was performed with immunoSEQ multiplex PCR; in TCRdb, only in-frame clones are kept and a portion is missing. The data contain approximately 40,000 clones, about nine tenths of them singletons. The sample taken for sequencing was peripheral blood. Receptors originate from a woman older than 75 in a cohort sampled during active or convalescent COVID-19.

The sample holds a few counts of this clone. This chain links TRBV27 with TRBJ1-5, with no clear D. Germline loops: CDR1 MNHEY, CDR2 SMNVEV (reference sequence). The CDR3 covers 14 residues. V was shortened by 0 bases and J by 2 bases, with 5 bases between the two germline ends. CDR3 amino acids: CASSLSSGNQPQHF. Here the CDR3 DNA reads TGTGCCAGCAGTTTATCTTCGGGCAATCAGCCCCAGCATTTT.

The chain carries TRBV7-9 and TRBJ1-2, with a weak D call TRBD1 (6 bases). V lost 0 bases, J lost 3 bases, and 14 bases lay in between. This CDR3 has 16 residues. The V gene's germline CDR1 is SEHNR and CDR2 FQNEAQ (reference sequence). CDR3 amino acids: CASSLAPPRGDYGYTF. In DNA form, the CDR3 reads TGTGCCAGCAGCTTAGCCCCTCCCAGGGGCGACTATGGCTACACCTTC.

This chain connects TRBV7-2 to TRBJ2-1; TRBD1 matches 12 bases. Germline CDR1 and CDR2: SGHTA and FQGNSA. The CDR3 is 17 residues long. Losses at the gene ends were 5 bases for V and 7 bases for J; bases not matched to a gene: 12. DNA of the CDR3: TGTGCCAGCAGCCACCGGTCCGGGACAGGGGGCTGGAATGAGCAGTTCTTC. Translating gives CASSHRSGTGGWNEQFF.

This clone came up a few times. V gene TRBV28 combines with J gene TRBJ1-5, with 10 bases that match TRBD1. V lost 5 bases, J lost 7 bases, and 11 bases stayed unmatched. Germline CDR1 reads MDHEN; CDR2 reads SYDVKM. The CDR3 totals 16 residues. The CDR3 DNA is TGTGCCAGCAGTGGGTCGGGACAGGGGCGCAGCCAGCCCCAGCATTTT. It codes for CASSGSGQGRSQPQHF.

The chain joins TRBV30 to TRBJ1-2; 10 bases line up with TRBD1. Trimming took 4 bases from V and 2 from J; bases not matched to a gene: 7. The CDR3 sequence is 15 residues long. The V gene's germline CDR1 is GTSNPN and CDR2 SVGIG (reference sequence). CDR3 in DNA: TGTGCCTGGAAGGGAGGGGACAGGGGAAACTATGGCTACACCTTC. It specifies CAWKGGDRGNYGYTF.

The chain links TRBV27 to TRBJ2-1; D perhaps matches TRBD1 (6 bases). This CDR3 has 16 amino acids. The germline CDR1 and CDR2 sequences are MNHEY and SMNVEV (reference sequence). The V gene lost 5 bases and the J gene lost 2 bases, with 16 bases spanning the gap. In DNA form, the CDR3 reads TGTGCCAGCAGTCAAAACACAGGGCGGGCCTACAATGAGCAGTTCTTC. The encoded protein is CASSQNTGRAYNEQFF.

This clone was recorded a few times. The V gene is TRBV10-3, the J gene TRBJ1-4; TRBD1 aligns across 11 bases. The CDR3 is 14 residues long. V shed 11 bases, J shed 4 bases, and the junction held 6 bases outside the gene matches. Germline assignment: CDR1 ENHRY and CDR2 SYGVKD. The DNA for the CDR3 is TGTGCCGTGTCGGGACAGGGGGATAATGAAAAACTGTTTTTT. The encoded protein is CAVSGQGDNEKLFF.

This chain connects TRBV12-3 or TRBV12-4 to TRBJ1-2, with a possible D match to TRBD1 (6 bases). The V gene lost 4 bases and the J gene lost 8 bases, with 8 bases spanning the gap. The CDR3 has 11 amino acids. CDR3 bases: TGTGCCAGCAGTTACAGGGAAGGCTACACCTTC. It is translated as CASSYREGYTF.